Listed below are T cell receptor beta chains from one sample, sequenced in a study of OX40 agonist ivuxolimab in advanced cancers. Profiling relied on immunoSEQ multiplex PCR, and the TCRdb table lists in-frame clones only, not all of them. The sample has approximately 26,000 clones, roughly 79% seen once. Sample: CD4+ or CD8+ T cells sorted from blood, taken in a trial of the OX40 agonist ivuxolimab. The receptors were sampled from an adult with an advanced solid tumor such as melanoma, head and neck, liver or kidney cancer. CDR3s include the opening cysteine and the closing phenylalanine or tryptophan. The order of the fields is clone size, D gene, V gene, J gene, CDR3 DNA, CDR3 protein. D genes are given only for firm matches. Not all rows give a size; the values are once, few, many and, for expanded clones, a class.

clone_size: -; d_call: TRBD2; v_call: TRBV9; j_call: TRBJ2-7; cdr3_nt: TGTGCCAGCAGCCCCCGACTAGCGGGGGGACTAAATAACTACGAGCAGTACTTC; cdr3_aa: CASSPRLAGGLNNYEQYF
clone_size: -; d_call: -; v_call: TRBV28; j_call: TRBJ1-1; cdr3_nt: TGTGCCAGCAGTTTTCTAGACAGTACCAACACTGAAGCTTTCTTT; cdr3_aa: CASSFLDSTNTEAFF
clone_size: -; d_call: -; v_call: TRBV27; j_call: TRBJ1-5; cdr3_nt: TGTGCCAGCAGTTTATTAACAGGGAGCGGGACAAGCAATCAGCCCCAGCATTTT; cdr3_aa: CASSLLTGSGTSNQPQHF
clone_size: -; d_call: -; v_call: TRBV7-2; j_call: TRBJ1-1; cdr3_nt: TGTGCCAGCAGCTTACGGAGGGGGGGAACTGAAGCTTTCTTT; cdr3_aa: CASSLRRGGTEAFF
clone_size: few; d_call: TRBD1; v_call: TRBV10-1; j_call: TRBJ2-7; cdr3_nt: TGCGCCAGCAGCAGAGGGACAGGGGTCTACGAGCAGTACTTC; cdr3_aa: CASSRGTGVYEQYF
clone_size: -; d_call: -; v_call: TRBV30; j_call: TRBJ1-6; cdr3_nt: TGTGCCTGGAGTGTCCACGGCTATAATTCACCCCTCCACTTT; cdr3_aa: CAWSVHGYNSPLHF
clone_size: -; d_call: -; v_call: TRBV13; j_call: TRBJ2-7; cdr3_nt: TGTGCCAGCAGCTTTTCTCCAGGCTCCTACGAGCAGTACTTC; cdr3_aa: CASSFSPGSYEQYF
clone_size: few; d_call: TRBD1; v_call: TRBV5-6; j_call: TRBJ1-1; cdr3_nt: TGTGCCAGCAGCTTAAGGGACAGGGTGCCCAGAGGTGACTTT; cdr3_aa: CASSLRDRVPRGDF
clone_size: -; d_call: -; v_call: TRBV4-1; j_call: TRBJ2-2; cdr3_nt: TGCGCCAGCAGCCAATCCGGACAGCCAACCGGGGAGCTGTTTTTT; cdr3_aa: CASSQSGQPTGELFF
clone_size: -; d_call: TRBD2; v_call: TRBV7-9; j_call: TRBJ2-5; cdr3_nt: TGTGCCAGCAGCCCCGGAGGGCCAGCGGGGGGAGAAGAGACCCAGTACTTC; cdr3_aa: CASSPGGPAGGEETQYF
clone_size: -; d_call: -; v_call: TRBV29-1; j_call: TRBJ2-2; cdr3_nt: TGCAGTCTTTTGGGCGACACCGGGGAGCTGTTTTTT; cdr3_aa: CSLLGDTGELFF
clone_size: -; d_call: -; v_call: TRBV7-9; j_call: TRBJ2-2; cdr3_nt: TGTGCCAGCAGTCGGCGGGGAGCGAACACCGGGGAGCTGTTTTTT; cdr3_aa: CASSRRGANTGELFF
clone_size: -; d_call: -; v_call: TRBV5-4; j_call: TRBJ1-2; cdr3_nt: TGTGCCAGCACCTCCCCGACAGTTAACTATGGCTACACCTTC; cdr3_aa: CASTSPTVNYGYTF
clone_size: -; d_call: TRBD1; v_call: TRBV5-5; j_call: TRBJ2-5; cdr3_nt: TGTGCCAGCAGCCGGATCGGGACAGGGGAGGAGACCCAGTACTTC; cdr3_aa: CASSRIGTGEETQYF
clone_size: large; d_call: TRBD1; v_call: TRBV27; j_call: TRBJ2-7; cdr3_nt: TGTGCCAGCAGCCCAGGGGGACCTCGTAGGGGAGACGAGCAGTACTTC; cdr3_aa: CASSPGGPRRGDEQYF
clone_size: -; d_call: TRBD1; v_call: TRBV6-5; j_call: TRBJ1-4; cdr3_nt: TGTGCCAGCAGGGATACAGGGGGGATGAATGAAAAACTGTTTTTT; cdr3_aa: CASRDTGGMNEKLFF
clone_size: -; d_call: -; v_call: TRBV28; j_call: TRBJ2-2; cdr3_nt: TGTGCCAGCAGTTTACGACAGAACACCGGGGAGCTGTTTTTT; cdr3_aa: CASSLRQNTGELFF
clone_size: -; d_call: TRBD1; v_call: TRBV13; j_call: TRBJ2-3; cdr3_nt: TGTGCCAGCAGCTTATCGTTAGGGACAGGGTTACGTACGCAGTATTTT; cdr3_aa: CASSLSLGTGLRTQYF
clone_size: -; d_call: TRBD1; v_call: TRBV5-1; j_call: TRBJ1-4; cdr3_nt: TGCGCCAGCAGCCCGGGACAGGCCCCGTCCAATGAAAAACTGTTTTTT; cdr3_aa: CASSPGQAPSNEKLFF
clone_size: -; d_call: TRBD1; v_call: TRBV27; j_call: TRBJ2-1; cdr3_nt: TGTGCCAGCAGTTTATCTTCGGGACAGGGGGCCAGATACAATGAGCAGTTCTTC; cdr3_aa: CASSLSSGQGARYNEQFF
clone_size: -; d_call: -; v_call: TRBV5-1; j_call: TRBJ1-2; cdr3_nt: TGCGCCAGCAGCTTGGGGGTTGCTGGATTTGGCTACACCTTC; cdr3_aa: CASSLGVAGFGYTF
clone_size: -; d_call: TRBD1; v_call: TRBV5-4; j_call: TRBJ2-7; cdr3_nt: TGTGCCAGCAGCCCGGACAGGATCCACGAGCAGTACTTC; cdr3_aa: CASSPDRIHEQYF
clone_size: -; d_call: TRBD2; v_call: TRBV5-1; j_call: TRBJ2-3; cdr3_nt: TGCGCCAGCAGCCGAAGGACTAGCACCTACACAGATACGCAGTATTTT; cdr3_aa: CASSRRTSTYTDTQYF
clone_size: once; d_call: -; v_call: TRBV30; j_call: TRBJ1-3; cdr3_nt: TGTGCCTGGGGGAACTCTGGAAACACCATATATTTT; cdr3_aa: CAWGNSGNTIYF
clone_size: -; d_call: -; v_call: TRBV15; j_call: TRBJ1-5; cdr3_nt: TGTGCCACCAGCAGAGATAGGGAGTCCAATCAGCCCCAGCATTTT; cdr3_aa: CATSRDRESNQPQHF
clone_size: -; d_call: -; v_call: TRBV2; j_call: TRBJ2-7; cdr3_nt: TGTGCCAGCAGTGGACAAGGGACCATCACGAGCGAGCAGTACTTC; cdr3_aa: CASSGQGTITSEQYF
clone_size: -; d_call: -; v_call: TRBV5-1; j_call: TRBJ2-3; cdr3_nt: TGCGCCAGCAGGCTAGCTGGCACAGATACGCAGTATTTT; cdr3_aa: CASRLAGTDTQYF